Listed below are T cell receptor beta chains from one sample, sequenced in a study of control samples from healthy donors and cancer patients. TCRdb's copy holds only in-frame clones and misses some; the assay was immunoSEQ multiplex PCR. The sample records about 54,000 clones, around 95% being singletons. Sequenced: blood. The source of these receptors is a woman aged 25-40 years in good health. Both conserved end residues are part of each CDR3. D genes are given only for firm matches. Clone size is given for some rows only: seen once, a few or many times, or a class if the clone is expanded.

TRBV11-2,TRBJ2-7,-,-,CASSLGGGQRYEQYF,TGTGCCAGCAGCTTAGGGGGGGGACAGAGATACGAGCAGTACTTC
TRBV5-5,TRBJ2-1,TRBD1,-,CASSLEGQLPGLEQFF,TGTGCCAGCAGCTTGGAGGGACAGCTGCCAGGTCTTGAGCAGTTCTTC
TRBV7-6,TRBJ1-5,-,-,CASSPDGYSNQPQHF,TGTGCCAGCAGCCCCGATGGATATAGCAATCAGCCCCAGCATTTT
TRBV27,TRBJ1-2,-,-,CASSLGSPNYGYTF,TGTGCCAGCAGTTTGGGGTCCCCAAACTATGGCTACACCTTC
TRBV15,TRBJ2-2,-,-,CATSSLGSLGGELFF,TGTGCCACCAGCAGCCTCGGGAGTTTGGGCGGGGAGCTGTTTTTT
TRBV6-1,TRBJ2-3,TRBD1,-,CASSDLPGQSTDTQYF,TGTGCCAGCAGTGATCTTCCGGGACAGTCCACAGATACGCAGTATTTT
TRBV7-8,TRBJ1-2,-,-,CASSLASGSYGYTF,TGTGCCAGCAGCTTAGCATCGGGGTCCTATGGCTACACCTTC
TRBV24-1,TRBJ2-1,TRBD2,-,CATSELAGGVLEQFF,TGTGCCACCAGTGAGTTAGCGGGTGGAGTGCTTGAGCAGTTCTTC
TRBV5-1,TRBJ2-4,TRBD1,-,CASSLVPTGENIQYF,TGCGCCAGCAGCTTGGTTCCGACAGGGGAAAACATTCAGTACTTC
TRBV27,TRBJ2-2,-,-,CASSSWSGVTGELFF,TGTGCCAGCAGTTCTTGGTCTGGGGTCACCGGGGAGCTGTTTTTT
TRBV18,TRBJ2-1,-,-,CASSPGQGGENEQFF,TGTGCCAGCTCACCAGGCCAGGGGGGGGAGAATGAGCAGTTCTTC
TRBV7-2,TRBJ2-1,-,once,CASSLDRGDEQFF,TGTGCCAGCAGCTTAGACCGAGGTGATGAGCAGTTCTTC
TRBV25-1,TRBJ2-1,-,once,CASSEYPEMNEQFF,TGTGCCAGCAGTGAATATCCCGAGATGAATGAGCAGTTCTTC
TRBV28,TRBJ2-7,TRBD1,-,CASSDHYYRGRDEQYF,TGTGCCAGCAGTGACCATTACTACAGGGGGCGGGACGAGCAGTACTTC
TRBV9,TRBJ2-1,TRBD1,once,CASTRTGMPSSYNEQFF,TGTGCCAGCACCCGGACAGGAATGCCGAGCTCCTACAATGAGCAGTTCTTC
TRBV5-1,TRBJ1-6,-,-,CASSLGIRGGNSPLHF,TGCGCCAGCAGCTTGGGGATCCGGGGGGGGAATTCACCCCTCCACTTT